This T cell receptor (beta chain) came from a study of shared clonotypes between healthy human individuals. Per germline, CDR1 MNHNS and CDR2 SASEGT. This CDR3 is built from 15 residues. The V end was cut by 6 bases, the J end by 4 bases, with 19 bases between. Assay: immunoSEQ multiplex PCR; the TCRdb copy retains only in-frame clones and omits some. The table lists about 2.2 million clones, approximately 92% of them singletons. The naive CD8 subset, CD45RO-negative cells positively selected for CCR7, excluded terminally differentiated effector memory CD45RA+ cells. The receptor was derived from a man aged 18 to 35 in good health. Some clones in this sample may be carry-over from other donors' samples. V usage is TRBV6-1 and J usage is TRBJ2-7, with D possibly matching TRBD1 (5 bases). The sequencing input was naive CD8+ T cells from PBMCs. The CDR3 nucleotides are TGTGCCAGCAGATTATACAGGACCGGTGGGTACGAGCAGTACTTC. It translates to CASRLYRTGGYEQYF.